These 27 T cell receptor beta chains were sequenced from one sample in a study of blood T cell repertoires in COVID-19. Produced via immunoSEQ multiplex PCR; TCRdb's table is partial and in-frame only. The sample lists about 120,000 clones; 75% to 90% were seen once. The sequencing sample was made of peripheral blood. The receptors originated from a human donor in a cohort sampled during active COVID-19.

This clone was recorded a few times. The chain employs TRBV7-2 and TRBJ2-2; 11 bases agree with TRBD2. Germline trimming cut 2 bases from V and 6 bases from J; bases unmatched to any gene: 5. This CDR3 has 16 residues. Germline-derived CDR1 and CDR2 are SGHTA and FQGNSA. The CDR3 DNA sequence: TGTGCCAGCAGCTTATTCCTAGCGGGAGGTGCCGGGGAGCTGTTTTTT. This gives the protein CASSLFLAGGAGELFF.

The chain carries TRBV19 and TRBJ1-5; D remains unclear. The V end was cut by 7 bases, the J end by 3 bases, with 10 bases between. Germline-derived CDR1 and CDR2 are LNHDA and SQIVND (reference sequence). The CDR3 contains 13 residues. The CDR3 sequence is CASTSTSNQPQHF. In nucleotides, the CDR3 is TGTGCCAGTACCAGTACGTCCAATCAGCCCCAGCATTTT.

The J gene is TRBJ2-1, the V gene TRBV9, with TRBD2 matching 7 bases. Trimming removed 3 bases from V and 4 bases from J; junction bases left unmatched: 4. The CDR3 extends over 14 amino acids. CDR1 and CDR2 from the germline V gene are SGDLS and YYNGEE. The CDR3 nucleotides are TGTGCCAGCAGCGAGACTAGCAGTTACAATGAGCAGTTCTTC. As protein: CASSETSSYNEQFF. The full variable domain, completed using reference TRBV9 and TRBJ2-1, is DSGVTQTPKHLITATGQRVTLRCSPRSGDLSVYWYQQSLDQGLQFLIQYYNGEERAKGNILERFSAQQFPDLHSELNLSSLELGDSALYFCASSETSSYNEQFFGPGTRLTVL.

The CDR3 DNA is TGCAGCGCCGACTCGGTCTCTGGGGCCAACGTCCTGACTTTC. This translates into CSADSVSGANVLTF. The rearrangement joins TRBV29-1 to TRBJ2-6; D unclear. The CDR3 sequence is 14 residues long. V was shortened by 7 bases and J by 0 bases, with 10 bases between the two germline ends. Germline V gene sequence: CDR1 SQVTM, CDR2 ANQGSEA.

The V and J genes are TRBV28 and TRBJ2-7; 8 bases align to TRBD2. The germline gives CDR1 MDHEN, CDR2 SYDVKM. The CDR3 loop spans 16 amino acids. Trimming at V came to 3 bases and at J to 4 bases, leaving 11 bases not matched to a gene. The DNA for the CDR3 is TGTGCCAGCAGTTTGGGCTCAACGGGAGGGCGGTACGAGCAGTACTTC. Protein: CASSLGSTGGRYEQYF.

The rearrangement links TRBV2 to TRBJ2-2; 12 nucleotides line up with TRBD2. There are 16 residues in the CDR3. CDR1 and CDR2 from the germline V gene are SNHLY and FYNNEI. The V segment lost 6 bases and the J segment 5 bases; nucleotides outside the gene matches: 7. DNA of the CDR3: TGTGCCAGCAGCGTGACTAGCGGGAGATCAACCGGGGAGCTGTTTTTT. Translation: CASSVTSGRSTGELFF.

The V call is TRBV28, the J call TRBJ2-7; 8 nucleotides agree with TRBD2. The V gene end was trimmed by 7 bases and the J gene end by 2 bases; junction bases not matched to a gene: 7. This CDR3 is built from 14 residues. Looked up from germline, CDR1 is MDHEN and CDR2 is SYDVKM. CDR3: CASMPPGLAYEQYF. The CDR3 nucleotides read TGTGCCAGCATGCCGCCGGGACTAGCCTACGAGCAGTACTTC.

The genes are TRBV2 and TRBJ1-1; TRBD1 might be the D (6 bases). CDR1 and CDR2 (germline): SNHLY, FYNNEI. The V gene lost 6 bases and the J gene lost 0 bases, with 11 bases spanning the gap. The CDR3 covers 14 residues. This chain's CDR3 is CASSQTGLNTEAFF. The DNA for the CDR3 is TGTGCCAGCAGCCAAACAGGGCTGAACACTGAAGCTTTCTTT.

The chain carries TRBV7-9 and TRBJ2-7; 11 nucleotides agree with TRBD1. The germline V gene has CDR1 SEHNR and CDR2 FQNEAQ (reference sequence). The V and J ends lost 5 bases and 6 bases, in that order; junction bases with no gene match: 9. The CDR3 runs 15 residues. The CDR3 region is CASSLSRTGGSEQYF. CDR3 nucleotide sequence: TGTGCCAGCAGCCTCTCTCGGACAGGGGGCAGCGAGCAGTACTTC.

This sequence joins TRBV7-9 and TRBJ1-1, with 7 nucleotides matching TRBD1. The CDR3 loop spans 16 amino acids. The V gene end was trimmed by 5 bases and the J gene end by 1 base; junction bases not matched to a gene: 10. CDR1 SEHNR and CDR2 FQNEAQ come from the germline V gene (reference sequence). The CDR3: CASSPTYRGENTEAFF. The CDR3 DNA sequence: TGTGCCAGCAGCCCAACATACAGGGGAGAGAACACTGAAGCTTTCTTT.

This clone was counted a few times. V gene TRBV7-3 combines with J gene TRBJ2-1; 10 nucleotides align to TRBD2. The V segment lost 6 bases and the J segment 7 bases; nucleotides outside the gene matches: 9. The germline gives CDR1 SGHTA, CDR2 FQGTGA. This CDR3 has 15 residues. The CDR3 nucleotides are TGTGCCAGCAGGAACAGCGGGGGGGCCGCGAATGAGCAGTTCTTC. Its translation: CASRNSGGAANEQFF.

This clone ranks as large (0.1 to 1%). This sequence joins TRBV9 and TRBJ2-1; a possible D gene is TRBD1 (6 bases). V was cut by 3 bases and J by 10 bases, with 14 bases left in between. This CDR3 has 13 residues. The germline V gene has CDR1 SGDLS and CDR2 YYNGEE. The CDR3 reads CASSEGDRAEQFF. The CDR3 DNA follows: TGTGCCAGCAGCGAGGGGGACCGGGCAGAGCAGTTCTTC.

V and J are TRBV9 and TRBJ2-7, with 11 nucleotides matching TRBD2. With V trimmed by 0 bases and J by 3 bases, 2 bases remained unmatched. The CDR3 consists of 15 residues. Germline V gene lookup returns CDR1 SGDLS and CDR2 YYNGEE. CDR3 in amino acids: CASSVGTSGYYEQYF. The DNA of the CDR3 is TGTGCCAGCAGCGTAGGGACTAGCGGGTACTACGAGCAGTACTTC.

The chain is built from TRBV7-9 and TRBJ2-5, with TRBD1 matching over 10 bases. The V and J ends lost 5 bases and 4 bases, in that order; junction bases with no gene match: 7. CDR1 is SEHNR, CDR2 FQNEAQ, per germline (reference sequence). This CDR3 comprises 15 residues. The CDR3 reads CASSGPGQGRETQYF. As DNA, the CDR3 is TGTGCCAGCAGCGGCCCGGGACAGGGGAGAGAGACCCAGTACTTC. Full variable domain (missing parts from reference TRBV7-9 and TRBJ2-5): DTGVSQNPRHKITKRGQNVTFRCDPISEHNRLYWYRQTLGQGPEFLTYFQNEAQLEKSRLLSDRFSAERPKGSFSTLEIQRTEQGDSAMYLCASSGPGQGRETQYFGPGTRLLVL.

The sample holds a few counts of this clone. The chain recombines TRBV10-1 with TRBJ1-1; D gene unclear. Germline lookup yields CDR1 WNHNN and CDR2 SYGVQD (reference sequence). The CDR3 runs 13 residues. V was clipped by 0 bases and J by 5 bases, with 7 bases between them. As DNA, the CDR3 is TGCGCCAGCAGTGAGTCACGGGTTACTGAAGCTTTCTTT. Translated: CASSESRVTEAFF.

V is TRBV7-8 and J is TRBJ2-1, with unresolved D. The germline V gene has CDR1 SGHVS and CDR2 FQNEAQ. CDR3 length equals 12 residues. V dropped 7 bases and J dropped 6 bases, with 10 bases sitting between them. The CDR3 DNA reads as TGTGCCAGCACCCCATGGGCCAATGAGCAGTTCTTC. Protein product: CASTPWANEQFF.

The chain uses TRBV7-8 and TRBJ1-2, with D possibly being TRBD1 (5 bases). Per the germline V gene, CDR1 is SGHVS and CDR2 is FQNEAQ. Trimming removed 5 bases from V and 4 bases from J, with 14 bases in between. The CDR3 loop spans 14 amino acids. CDR3 sequence reads: CASSRAQGSYGYTF. In nucleotides, the CDR3 is TGTGCCAGCAGCCGGGCTCAGGGTAGCTATGGCTACACCTTC.

This clone was counted only a few times. The rearrangement joins TRBV9 to TRBJ2-5; unclear D gene. CDR1 is SGDLS and CDR2 is YYNGEE in the germline V gene. Trimming removed 3 bases at V and 5 bases at J, with 14 bases between. The CDR3 is 14 residues long. The DNA of the CDR3 is TGTGCCAGCAGCGCCCCAGAGGTCCGGGAGACCCAGTACTTC. Protein sequence: CASSAPEVRETQYF. Full variable domain (outside the CDR3, taken from reference TRBV9 and TRBJ2-5): DSGVTQTPKHLITATGQRVTLRCSPRSGDLSVYWYQQSLDQGLQFLIQYYNGEERAKGNILERFSAQQFPDLHSELNLSSLELGDSALYFCASSAPEVRETQYFGPGTRLLVL.

The sample holds one count of this clone. The rearrangement links TRBV14 to TRBJ2-5, with D possibly matching TRBD2 (5 bases). This CDR3 is 14 amino acids long. Trimming took off 4 bases at V and 4 bases at J, with 13 bases between the two ends. The V gene's germline CDR1 is SGHDN and CDR2 FVKESK. CDR3: CASSLTTMIETQYF. The CDR3 DNA is TGTGCCAGCAGCCTGACGACTATGATAGAGACCCAGTACTTC. Full variable domain (missing parts from reference TRBV14 and TRBJ2-5): EAGVTQFPSHSVIEKGQTVTLRCDPISGHDNLYWYRRVMGKEIKFLLHFVKESKQDESGMPNNRFLAERTGGTYSTLKVQPAELEDSGVYFCASSLTTMIETQYFGPGTRLLVL.

This clone was detected only a few times. The chain carries TRBV7-9 and TRBJ2-2; 10 bases are shared with TRBD2. Germline trimming cut 3 bases from V and 4 bases from J; bases unmatched to any gene: 11. The CDR3 runs 18 residues. The germline V gene has CDR1 SEHNR and CDR2 FQNEAQ (reference sequence). The DNA of the CDR3 is TGTGCCAGCAGCTTTAGCCTAGCGGGGGTAGAGAGCACCGGGGAGCTGTTTTTT. It codes for CASSFSLAGVESTGELFF.

The V call is TRBV7-8, the J call TRBJ2-7, with 11 bases fitting TRBD2. The CDR3 spans 16 residues. Germline loops: CDR1 SGHVS, CDR2 FQNEAQ. V shed 6 bases and J 6 bases; nucleotides not matched to a gene: 13. The DNA for the CDR3 is TGTGCCAGCAGTACCCAGACTAGCGGGGACGGTGGCGAGCAGTACTTC. Translation: CASSTQTSGDGGEQYF.

The CDR3 nucleotides are TGTGCCAGCAACTCCGGGACAGGGAACACTGAAGCTTTCTTT. It translates to CASNSGTGNTEAFF. The rearrangement uses TRBV9 and TRBJ1-1; TRBD1 aligns across 8 bases. CDR3 length: 14 residues. Trimming at V came to 6 bases and at J to 1 base, leaving 5 bases not matched to a gene. Germline values: CDR1 SGDLS, CDR2 YYNGEE.

The gene calls are TRBV7-2 and TRBJ2-3; D perhaps matches TRBD2 (6 bases). V lost 7 bases and J lost 0, with 11 bases in between. CDR1 is SGHTA, CDR2 FQGNSA, per germline. This CDR3 has 14 amino acids. The CDR3: CASKRAASTDTQYF. For the CDR3, the DNA is TGTGCCAGCAAGCGGGCCGCTAGCACAGATACGCAGTATTTT.

The chain recombines TRBV19 with TRBJ1-2, with unresolved D. Trimming shortened V by 5 bases and J by 4 bases, and 8 bases separated the two germline ends. This CDR3 has 12 residues. Germline lookup yields CDR1 LNHDA and CDR2 SQIVND (reference sequence). CDR3 amino acids: CASSPNSYGYTF. The CDR3 DNA sequence: TGTGCCAGTAGTCCGAACAGCTATGGCTACACCTTC.

This chain joins TRBV5-1 and TRBJ2-2, with TRBD1 as a possible D gene (8 bases). Germline V lookup: CDR1 SGHRS, CDR2 YFSETQ. V shed 6 bases and J shed 5 bases, with 17 bases lying between them. This CDR3 comprises 15 residues. CDR3 residues: CASTNRGTITGELFF. CDR3 nucleotide sequence: TGCGCCAGCACCAACAGGGGGACTATTACCGGGGAGCTGTTTTTT.

This clone was counted only a few times. The V and J genes are TRBV19 and TRBJ2-3; TRBD1 aligns across 7 bases. Trimming took 5 bases from V and 4 from J; bases not matched to a gene: 12. The CDR3 has 16 amino acids. Germline-derived CDR1 and CDR2 are LNHDA and SQIVND (reference sequence). The CDR3 DNA sequence: TGTGCCAGTAGTCTTCGGACAGGAGCGGTCTCAGATACGCAGTATTTT. Residues: CASSLRTGAVSDTQYF.

The J gene is TRBJ1-6, the V gene TRBV28, with D uncertain. CDR1 MDHEN and CDR2 SYDVKM come from the germline V gene. The V and J ends lost 3 bases and 7 bases respectively, with 7 bases between them. The CDR3 is 13 residues long. Written as DNA, the CDR3 is TGTGCCAGCAGTTTGACAAGGAATTCACCCCTCCACTTT. The encoded protein is CASSLTRNSPLHF.